These 28 T cell receptor beta chains came from one sample sequenced in a study of blood T cell repertoires in COVID-19. Profiling relied on immunoSEQ multiplex PCR, and the TCRdb table lists in-frame clones only, not all of them. The sample lists more than 95,000 clones, around 80% occurring once. The specimen sequenced was peripheral blood. All receptors come from an elderly man with active or convalescent COVID-19.

The CDR3 sequence is CASAHRSNQPQHF. Here the CDR3 DNA reads TGTGCCAGCGCCCACAGGAGCAATCAGCCCCAGCATTTT. This chain links TRBV28 with TRBJ1-5, with a weak D call TRBD1 (5 bases). Germline V gives CDR1 MDHEN, CDR2 SYDVKM. The CDR3 contains 13 residues. The V gene lost 8 bases and the J gene lost 1 base, with 9 bases spanning the gap.

Here the CDR3 DNA reads TGCGCCAGCATTCAGGGGGCCGATTCCACTGAAGCTTTCTTT. Translating it yields CASIQGADSTEAFF. The chain uses TRBV5-1 and TRBJ1-1; 8 positions match TRBD1. The junction had 8 bases not matched to a gene; V was cut back by 6 bases and J by 4 bases. Germline CDR1 SGHRS, CDR2 YFSETQ. The CDR3 length is 14 residues.

The rearrangement joins TRBV19 to TRBJ1-6, with a weak D call TRBD1 (6 bases). Germline CDR1 is LNHDA and CDR2 is SQIVND (reference sequence). The CDR3 sequence is 16 residues long. V was trimmed by 4 bases and J by 3 bases, leaving 13 bases between them. The CDR3 nucleotides are TGTGCCAGTAGTACCAAGGACAGTTACTATAATTCACCCCTCCACTTT. Protein sequence: CASSTKDSYYNSPLHF.

This chain joins TRBV6-5 and TRBJ1-2; D gene unclear. V was cut by 6 bases and J by 6 bases, with 14 bases left in between. Per germline, CDR1 MNHEY and CDR2 SVGAGI. The CDR3 has 13 amino acids. The CDR3: CASSVHHGDGYTF. CDR3 DNA: TGTGCCAGCAGCGTTCACCACGGGGATGGCTACACCTTC.

About this clone: Compared with germline, one end of the junction differs, possibly owing to a read error. The CDR3 is CASSESLLPGLADF. The CDR3 bases are TGTGCCAGCAGTGAGTCATTACTGCCGGGACTAGCCGACTTC. This sequence joins TRBV6-1 and TRBJ2-5; 9 nucleotides match TRBD2. The CDR3 totals 14 residues. CDR1 and CDR2 (germline): MNHNS, SASEGT.

This chain's CDR3 is CASSLLPGQGRSEAFF. CDR3 nucleotides: TGCGCCAGCAGCCTACTCCCCGGACAGGGAAGGTCTGAAGCTTTCTTT. This chain links TRBV5-1 with TRBJ1-1; 8 nucleotides agree with TRBD1. V shed 4 bases and J 6 bases; nucleotides not matched to a gene: 14. Germline loops: CDR1 SGHRS, CDR2 YFSETQ. The CDR3 consists of 16 residues.

The chain uses TRBV19 and TRBJ2-7; possible D gene TRBD1, 5 bases. Germline CDR1 reads LNHDA; CDR2 reads SQIVND (reference sequence). The CDR3 has 13 residues. V was cut by 5 bases and J by 2 bases, with 10 bases left in between. The CDR3 nucleotides read TGTGCCAGTAGTCAGGACACAACCTACGAGCAGTACTTC. It is translated as CASSQDTTYEQYF.

The table lists this clone with many counts. The chain joins TRBV19 to TRBJ2-3; possibly TRBD1 for D (6 bases). Trimming shortened V by 5 bases and J by 2 bases, and 14 bases separated the two germline ends. Germline values: CDR1 LNHDA, CDR2 SQIVND (reference sequence). The CDR3 totals 15 residues. The CDR3 region has the DNA TGTGCCAGTAGTTCTGCCGGACAGCTCACAGATACGCAGTATTTT. Encoded protein: CASSSAGQLTDTQYF.

The chain links TRBV11-3 to TRBJ2-5; possible D gene TRBD2, 6 bases. This CDR3 has 13 residues. V shed 5 bases and J shed 4 bases, with 11 bases lying between them. Germline values: CDR1 SGHNT, CDR2 YENEEA. CDR3 in amino acids: CASSPGGVETQYF. CDR3 bases: TGTGCCAGCAGCCCCGGGGGTGTAGAGACCCAGTACTTC.

The chain is built from TRBV24-1 and TRBJ2-7; 8 positions match TRBD2. Germline CDR1 and CDR2: KGHDR and SFDVKD. J gave up 6 bases and V 6 bases, and 3 bases lay outside the gene matches. The CDR3 has 12 residues. The CDR3 DNA reads TGTGCCACCAGTCTCGGGGGGGGCGAGCAGTACTTC. As protein: CATSLGGGEQYF.

The V and J genes are TRBV6-5 and TRBJ2-5; 10 nucleotides match TRBD2. Per the germline V gene, CDR1 is MNHEY and CDR2 is SVGAGI. CDR3 length: 13 amino acids. V was pared by 5 bases and J by 5 bases, with 2 bases of the junction left unmatched. The CDR3 DNA reads as TGTGCCAGCAGTCTAGCGGGGGTGGAGACCCAGTACTTC. Translating it yields CASSLAGVETQYF.

The chain has TRBV4-2 and TRBJ1-5; maybe TRBD1 (5 bases). CDR3 size: 15 residues. Trimming stripped 0 bases from V and 5 bases from J, with 11 bases between. The germline CDR1 and CDR2 sequences are LGHNA and YNFKEQ. CDR3 residues: CASSQEGEGHQPQHF. The DNA for the CDR3 is TGTGCCAGCAGCCAAGAGGGGGAGGGACATCAGCCCCAGCATTTT.

V usage is TRBV2 and J usage is TRBJ2-5, with 10 bases that match TRBD2. After removal of 3 bases from V and 4 bases from J, the junction contained 5 bases not matched to a gene. The CDR3 length is 15 residues. Germline CDR1 reads SNHLY; CDR2 reads FYNNEI. CDR3 nucleotides: TGTGCCAGCAGTGATGAGCTAGCGGGGGTAGAGACCCAGTACTTC. Amino acid sequence: CASSDELAGVETQYF. Combining the CDR3 with reference TRBV2 and TRBJ2-5 gives the whole variable domain EPEVTQTPSHQVTQMGQEVILRCVPISNHLYFYWYRQILGQKVEFLVSFYNNEISEKSEIFDDQFSVERPDGSNFTLKIRSTKLEDSAMYFCASSDELAGVETQYFGPGTRLLVL.

The V gene is TRBV6-5, the J gene TRBJ1-2; D is ambiguous. CDR1 MNHEY and CDR2 SVGAGI come from the germline V gene. This CDR3 comprises 16 residues. The V end lost 2 bases, the J end lost 8 bases, and 21 bases lay between the germline ends. CDR3 loop: CASSYTRASPGEGYTF. The CDR3, as DNA: TGTGCCAGCAGTTACACACGCGCAAGTCCTGGAGAGGGCTACACCTTC.

The rearrangement joins TRBV5-1 to TRBJ2-5; D perhaps matches TRBD1 (7 bases). The ends were cut back, 4 bases at V and 5 bases at J, with 18 bases in the middle. Germline lookup yields CDR1 SGHRS and CDR2 YFSETQ. The CDR3 has 15 amino acids. The CDR3, as DNA: TGCGCCAGCAGCGGGACAGCTACGGCGGGGGAGACCCAGTACTTC. It yields the protein CASSGTATAGETQYF.

This chain connects TRBV13 to TRBJ2-1; tentatively, D is TRBD2 (6 bases). Germline CDR1 reads PRHDT; CDR2 reads FYEKMQ (reference sequence). This CDR3 is built from 13 residues. V was trimmed by 5 bases and J by 7 bases, leaving 12 bases between them. The CDR3 DNA reads as TGTGCCAGCAGCCCAGGAGGGGAAAATGAGCAGTTCTTC. It yields the protein CASSPGGENEQFF.

The rearrangement links TRBV30 to TRBJ2-5; D gene uncertain. V was shortened by 2 bases and J by 7 bases, with 5 bases between the two germline ends. Germline V gene sequence: CDR1 GTSNPN, CDR2 SVGIG (reference sequence). The CDR3 sequence is 10 residues long. Here the CDR3 reads CAWSSVTQYF. In nucleotides, the CDR3 is TGTGCCTGGAGTTCGGTGACCCAGTACTTC. The entire variable domain, with the rest obtained from reference TRBV30 and TRBJ2-5, is as follows: SQTIHQWPATLVQPVGSPLSLECTVEGTSNPNLYWYRQAAGRGLQLLFYSVGIGQISSEVPQNLSASRPQDRQFILSSKKLLLSDSGFYLCAWSSVTQYFGPGTRLLVL.

This chain uses TRBV4-3 with TRBJ2-5, with D perhaps TRBD2 (6 bases). The CDR3 loop spans 15 amino acids. Per the germline V gene, CDR1 is LGHNA and CDR2 is YSLEER. V lost 1 base to trimming and J lost 0 bases, with 9 bases between them. The CDR3 reads CASSQGAGYQETQYF. The CDR3 DNA sequence: TGCGCCAGCAGCCAAGGGGCGGGGTACCAAGAGACCCAGTACTTC.

The chain is built from TRBV24-1 and TRBJ1-2, with a possible D match to TRBD1 (5 bases). This CDR3 comprises 14 residues. Between the trimmed V and J ends, which lost 4 bases and 4 bases, there was a span of 12 bases. Germline CDR1 reads KGHDR; CDR2 reads SFDVKD. This chain's CDR3 is CATSEDSTSYGYTF. CDR3 DNA sequence: TGTGCCACCAGTGAAGACAGCACTTCCTATGGCTACACCTTC.

V usage is TRBV5-1 and J usage is TRBJ2-3; D is ambiguous. The CDR3 is made up of 13 amino acids. The ends were cut back, 1 base at V and 3 bases at J, with 6 bases in the middle. Germline loops: CDR1 SGHRS, CDR2 YFSETQ. CDR3 sequence reads: CASSLTITDTQYF. DNA for the CDR3: TGCGCCAGCAGCTTGACTATAACAGATACGCAGTATTTT.

The chain has TRBV27 and TRBJ1-2; 7 bases agree with TRBD1. The V and J ends lost 2 bases and 6 bases, in that order; junction bases with no gene match: 9. CDR1 and CDR2 (germline): MNHEY, SMNVEV (reference sequence). CDR3 length: 15 amino acids. The CDR3 loop is CASSLVWDSKNGYTF. As DNA, the CDR3 is TGTGCCAGCAGTTTAGTTTGGGACAGTAAGAATGGCTACACCTTC.

This clone was found many times. J is TRBJ1-1 and V is TRBV5-4, with 7 bases lining up with TRBD1. The CDR3 sequence is 14 residues long. The germline gives CDR1 SGHNT, CDR2 YYREEE (reference sequence). J was trimmed by 2 bases and V by 2 bases; bases with no gene match: 3. The chain's CDR3 is CASSFDRANTEAFF. In DNA form, the CDR3 reads TGTGCCAGCAGCTTCGACAGGGCCAACACTGAAGCTTTCTTT.

The chain links TRBV19 to TRBJ1-2, with D possibly TRBD1 on 6 matching bases. V gave up 5 bases and J gave up 2 bases, with 12 bases separating them. CDR3 length: 14 residues. Germline assignment: CDR1 LNHDA and CDR2 SQIVND (reference sequence). The CDR3 nucleotides are TGTGCCAGTAGTCTCGGACAGACCAACTATGGCTACACCTTC. Protein: CASSLGQTNYGYTF.

This sequence joins TRBV27 and TRBJ1-2; TRBD1 might be the D (6 bases). Deletions cut 6 bases from V and 6 bases from J, with 17 bases between. The CDR3 extends over 14 amino acids. Germline lookup yields CDR1 MNHEY and CDR2 SMNVEV (reference sequence). Here the CDR3 DNA reads TGTGCCAGCAGACCAAGGACAGCTGGCCATGGCTACACCTTC. Its protein is CASRPRTAGHGYTF.

The chain couples TRBV7-2 to TRBJ1-5; no definite D call. With 1 base removed from V and 1 base from J, the gap between germline ends came to 11 bases. The CDR3 contains 16 residues. Germline assignment: CDR1 SGHTA and CDR2 FQGNSA. Here the CDR3 reads CASSLVSGASNQPQHF. The CDR3 bases are TGTGCCAGCAGCTTAGTGTCCGGAGCGAGCAATCAGCCCCAGCATTTT.

The chain couples TRBV7-6 to TRBJ2-5; unclear D gene. V dropped 5 bases and J dropped 4 bases, with 17 bases sitting between them. This CDR3 comprises 15 residues. CDR1 and CDR2 (germline): SGHVS, FNYEAQ. This CDR3 is CASSQSPTTVETQYF. DNA of the CDR3: TGTGCCAGCAGCCAAAGCCCTACTACCGTAGAGACCCAGTACTTC.

The rearrangement links TRBV20-1 to TRBJ2-1, with D possibly being TRBD1 (5 bases). This CDR3 is 11 amino acids long. The V and J ends lost 6 bases and 9 bases respectively, with 12 bases between them. Germline V gene lookup returns CDR1 DFQATT and CDR2 SNEGSKA (reference sequence). DNA for the CDR3: TGCAGTGCCAAACAGGAGCTTGAGCAGTTCTTC. Its translation is CSAKQELEQFF.

This clone came up a few times. J is TRBJ2-7 and V is TRBV7-9; the D gene is possibly TRBD1 (5 bases). Germline assignment: CDR1 SEHNR and CDR2 FQNEAQ (reference sequence). CDR3 length: 14 amino acids. With 5 bases removed from V and 0 bases from J, the gap between germline ends came to 11 bases. The CDR3 here is CASSPPDTSYEQYF. For the CDR3, the DNA is TGTGCCAGCAGCCCCCCGGACACCTCCTACGAGCAGTACTTC.